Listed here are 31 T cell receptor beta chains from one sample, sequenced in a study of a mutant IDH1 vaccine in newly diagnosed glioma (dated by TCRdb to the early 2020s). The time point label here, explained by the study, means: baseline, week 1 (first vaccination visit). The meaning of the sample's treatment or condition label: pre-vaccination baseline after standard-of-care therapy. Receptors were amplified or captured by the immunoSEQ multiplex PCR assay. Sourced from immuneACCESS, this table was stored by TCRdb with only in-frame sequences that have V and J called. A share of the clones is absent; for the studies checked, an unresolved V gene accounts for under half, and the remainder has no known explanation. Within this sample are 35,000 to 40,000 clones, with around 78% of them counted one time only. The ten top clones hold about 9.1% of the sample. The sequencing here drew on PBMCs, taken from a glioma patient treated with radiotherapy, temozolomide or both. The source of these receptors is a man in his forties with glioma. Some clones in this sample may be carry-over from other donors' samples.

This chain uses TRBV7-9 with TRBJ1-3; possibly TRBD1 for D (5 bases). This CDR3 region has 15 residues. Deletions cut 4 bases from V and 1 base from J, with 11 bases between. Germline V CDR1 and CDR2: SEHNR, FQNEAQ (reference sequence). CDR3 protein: CASSYGGGSGNTIYF. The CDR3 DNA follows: TGTGCCAGCAGCTATGGGGGGGGGTCTGGAAACACCATATATTTT.

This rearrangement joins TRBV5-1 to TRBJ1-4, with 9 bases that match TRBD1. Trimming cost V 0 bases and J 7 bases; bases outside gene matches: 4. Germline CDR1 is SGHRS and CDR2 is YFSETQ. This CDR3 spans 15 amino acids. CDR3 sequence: CASSLAGTGSEKLFF. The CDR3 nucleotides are TGCGCCAGCAGCTTGGCCGGGACAGGGTCTGAAAAACTGTTTTTT.

The CDR3 DNA follows: TGCAGCGCCCGATTGAGGCAGAACACTGAAGCTTTCTTT. Translated, it gives CSARLRQNTEAFF. The genes are TRBV29-1 and TRBJ1-1; D gene uncertain. V lost 7 bases to trimming and J lost 1 base, with 13 bases between them. In germline, CDR1 is SQVTM, CDR2 ANQGSEA. This CDR3 contains 13 residues.

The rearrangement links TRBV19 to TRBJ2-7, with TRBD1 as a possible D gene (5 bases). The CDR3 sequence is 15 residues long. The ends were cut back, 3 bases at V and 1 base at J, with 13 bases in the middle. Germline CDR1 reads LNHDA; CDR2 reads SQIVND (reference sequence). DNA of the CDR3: TGTGCCAGTAGTATCGGTGACAGCCATTCCTACGAGCAGTACTTC. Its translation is CASSIGDSHSYEQYF. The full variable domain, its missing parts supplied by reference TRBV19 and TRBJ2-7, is DGGITQSPKYLFRKEGQNVTLSCEQNLNHDAMYWYRQDPGQGLRLIYYSQIVNDFQKGDIAEGYSVSREKKESFPLTVTSAQKNPTAFYLCASSIGDSHSYEQYFGPGTRLTVT.

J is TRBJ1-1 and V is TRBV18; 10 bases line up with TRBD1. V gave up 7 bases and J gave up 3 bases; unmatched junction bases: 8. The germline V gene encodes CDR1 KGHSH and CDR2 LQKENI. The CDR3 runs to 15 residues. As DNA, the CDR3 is TGTGCCAGCTTCGGGACAGGGGTAGGGTACACTGAAGCTTTCTTT. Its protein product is CASFGTGVGYTEAFF.

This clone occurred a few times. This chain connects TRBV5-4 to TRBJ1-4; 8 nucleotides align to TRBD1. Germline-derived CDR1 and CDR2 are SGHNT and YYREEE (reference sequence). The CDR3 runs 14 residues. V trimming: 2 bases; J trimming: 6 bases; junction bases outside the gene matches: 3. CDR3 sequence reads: CASSFKDRDEKLFF. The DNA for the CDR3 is TGTGCCAGCAGCTTCAAGGACAGGGATGAAAAACTGTTTTTT.

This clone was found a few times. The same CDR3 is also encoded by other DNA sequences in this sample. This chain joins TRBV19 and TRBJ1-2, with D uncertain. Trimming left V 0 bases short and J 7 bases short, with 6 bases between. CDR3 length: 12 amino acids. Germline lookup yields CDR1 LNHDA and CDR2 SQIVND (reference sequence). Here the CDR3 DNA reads TGTGCCAGTAGTATAGAAGGTGGTGGCTACACCTTC. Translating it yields CASSIEGGGYTF.

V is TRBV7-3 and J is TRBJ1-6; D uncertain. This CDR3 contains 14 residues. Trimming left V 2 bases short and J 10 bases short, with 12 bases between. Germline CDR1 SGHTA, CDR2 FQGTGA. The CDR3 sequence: CASSLDSEVSPLHF. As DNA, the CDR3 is TGTGCCAGCAGCTTAGATTCGGAAGTCTCACCCCTCCACTTT. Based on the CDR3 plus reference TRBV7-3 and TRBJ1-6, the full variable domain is GAGVSQTPSNKVTEKGKYVELRCDPISGHTALYWYRQSLGQGPEFLIYFQGTGAADDSGLPNDRFFAVRPEGSVSTLKIQRTERGDSAVYLCASSLDSEVSPLHFGNGTRLTVT.

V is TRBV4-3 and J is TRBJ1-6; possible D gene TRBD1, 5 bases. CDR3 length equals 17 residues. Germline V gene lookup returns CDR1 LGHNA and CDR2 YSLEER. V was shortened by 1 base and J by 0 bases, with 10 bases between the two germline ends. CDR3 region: CASSQVTGISYNSPLHF. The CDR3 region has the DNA TGCGCCAGCAGCCAAGTTACAGGAATCTCCTATAATTCACCCCTCCACTTT.

The CDR3 sequence: CASTQDAGELFF. DNA for the CDR3: TGTGCCAGCACACAAGACGCCGGGGAGCTGTTTTTT. The chain has TRBV2 and TRBJ2-2; D gene ambiguous. The V and J ends lost 7 bases and 6 bases respectively, with 9 bases between them. The germline gives CDR1 SNHLY, CDR2 FYNNEI. This CDR3 is built from 12 residues. The full variable domain, rest sourced from reference TRBV2 and TRBJ2-2, is EPEVTQTPSHQVTQMGQEVILRCVPISNHLYFYWYRQILGQKVEFLVSFYNNEISEKSEIFDDQFSVERPDGSNFTLKIRSTKLEDSAMYFCASTQDAGELFFGEGSRLTVL.

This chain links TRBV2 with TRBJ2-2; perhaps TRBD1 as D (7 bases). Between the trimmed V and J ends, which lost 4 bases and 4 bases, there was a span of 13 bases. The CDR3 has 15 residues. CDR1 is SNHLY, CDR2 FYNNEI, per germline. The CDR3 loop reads CASSVPRGATGELFF. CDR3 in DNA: TGTGCCAGCAGTGTACCCAGGGGGGCCACCGGGGAGCTGTTTTTT.

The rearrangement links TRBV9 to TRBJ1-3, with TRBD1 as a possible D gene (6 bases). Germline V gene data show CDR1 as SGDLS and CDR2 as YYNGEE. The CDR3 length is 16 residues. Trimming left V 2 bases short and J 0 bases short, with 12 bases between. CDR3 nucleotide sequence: TGTGCCAGCAGCGTTAACCCACAGGGCTCTGGAAACACCATATATTTT. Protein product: CASSVNPQGSGNTIYF.

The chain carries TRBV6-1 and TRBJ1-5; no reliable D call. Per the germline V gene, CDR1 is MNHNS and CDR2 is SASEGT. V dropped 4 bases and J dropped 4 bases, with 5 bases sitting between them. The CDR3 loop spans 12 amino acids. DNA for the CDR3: TGTGCCAGCAGTGTAGGGAATCAGCCCCAGCATTTT. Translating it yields CASSVGNQPQHF.

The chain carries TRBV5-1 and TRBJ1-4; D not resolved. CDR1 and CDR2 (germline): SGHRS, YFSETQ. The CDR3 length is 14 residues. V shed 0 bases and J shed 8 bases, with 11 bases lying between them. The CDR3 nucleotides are TGCGCCAGCAGCTTGGAGGGTATCGGCGAAAAACTGTTTTTT. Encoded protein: CASSLEGIGEKLFF. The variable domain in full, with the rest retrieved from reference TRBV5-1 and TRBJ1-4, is KAGVTQTPRYLIKTRGQQVTLSCSPISGHRSVSWYQQTPGQGLQFLFEYFSETQRNKGNFPGRFSGRQFSNSRSEMNVSTLELGDSALYLCASSLEGIGEKLFFGSGTQLSVL.

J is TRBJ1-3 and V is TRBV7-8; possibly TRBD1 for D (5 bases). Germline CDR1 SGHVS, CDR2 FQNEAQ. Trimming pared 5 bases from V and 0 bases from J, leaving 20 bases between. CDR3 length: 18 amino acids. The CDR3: CASSQGSQGPSSGNTIYF. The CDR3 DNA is TGTGCCAGCAGCCAGGGCAGTCAAGGACCCTCCTCTGGAAACACCATATATTTT.

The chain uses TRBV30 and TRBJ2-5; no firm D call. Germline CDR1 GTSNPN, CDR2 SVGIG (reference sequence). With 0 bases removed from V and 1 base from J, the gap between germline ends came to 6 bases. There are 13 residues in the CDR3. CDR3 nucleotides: TGTGCCTGGAGTGTAGGATTCCAAGAGACCCAGTACTTC. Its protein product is CAWSVGFQETQYF.

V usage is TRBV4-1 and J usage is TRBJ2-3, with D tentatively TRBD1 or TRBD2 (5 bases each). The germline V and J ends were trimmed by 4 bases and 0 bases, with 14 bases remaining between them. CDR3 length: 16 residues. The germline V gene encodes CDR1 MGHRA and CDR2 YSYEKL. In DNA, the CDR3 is TGCGCCAGCAGCCGGGGGAGACACATAAGCACAGATACGCAGTATTTT. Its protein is CASSRGRHISTDTQYF.

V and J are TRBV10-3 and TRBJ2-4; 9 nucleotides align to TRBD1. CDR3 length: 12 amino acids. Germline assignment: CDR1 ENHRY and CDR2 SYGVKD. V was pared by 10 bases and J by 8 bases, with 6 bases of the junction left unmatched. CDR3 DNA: TGTGCCAGCTCGGACAGGGGCGACATTCAGTACTTC. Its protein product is CASSDRGDIQYF.

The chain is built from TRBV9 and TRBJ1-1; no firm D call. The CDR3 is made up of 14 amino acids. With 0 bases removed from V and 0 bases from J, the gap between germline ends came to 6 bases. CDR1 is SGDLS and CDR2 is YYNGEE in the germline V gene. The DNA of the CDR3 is TGTGCCAGCAGCGTAGAAGCCCTGAACACTGAAGCTTTCTTT. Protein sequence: CASSVEALNTEAFF.

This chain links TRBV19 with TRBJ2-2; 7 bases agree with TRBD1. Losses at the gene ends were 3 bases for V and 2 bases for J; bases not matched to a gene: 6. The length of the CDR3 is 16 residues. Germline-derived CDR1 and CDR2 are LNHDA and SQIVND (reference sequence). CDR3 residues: CASSIEGAGNTGELFF. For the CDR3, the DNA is TGTGCCAGTAGTATCGAGGGGGCAGGTAACACCGGGGAGCTGTTTTTT.

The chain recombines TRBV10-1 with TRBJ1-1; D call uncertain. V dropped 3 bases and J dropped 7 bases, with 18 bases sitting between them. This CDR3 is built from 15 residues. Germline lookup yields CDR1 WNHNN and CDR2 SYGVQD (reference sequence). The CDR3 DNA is TGCGCCAGCAGTGATCCCCGGGTCCCCCAGGTTGAAGCTTTCTTT. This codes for CASSDPRVPQVEAFF.

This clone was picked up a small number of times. CDR3 in DNA: TGCGCCAGCAGCCGGGAACAGACCTTCTACGAGCAGTACTTC. Its translation is CASSREQTFYEQYF. The V and J genes are TRBV4-1 and TRBJ2-7; no reliable D call. This CDR3 region has 14 residues. V lost 4 bases and J lost 3, with 13 bases in between. Germline CDR1 is MGHRA and CDR2 is YSYEKL.

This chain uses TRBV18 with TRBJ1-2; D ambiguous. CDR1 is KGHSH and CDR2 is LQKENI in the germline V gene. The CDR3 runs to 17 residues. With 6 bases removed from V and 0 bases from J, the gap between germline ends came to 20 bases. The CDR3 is CASSSTSSGVPNYGYTF. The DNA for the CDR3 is TGTGCCAGCTCGTCAACCTCTTCCGGGGTACCTAACTATGGCTACACCTTC.

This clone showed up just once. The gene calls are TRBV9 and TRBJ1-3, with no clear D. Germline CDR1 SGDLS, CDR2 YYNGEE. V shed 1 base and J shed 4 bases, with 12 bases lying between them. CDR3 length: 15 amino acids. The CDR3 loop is CASSVSGVRGNTIYF. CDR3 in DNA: TGTGCCAGCAGCGTAAGTGGGGTCCGAGGAAACACCATATATTTT. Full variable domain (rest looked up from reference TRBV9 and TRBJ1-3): DSGVTQTPKHLITATGQRVTLRCSPRSGDLSVYWYQQSLDQGLQFLIQYYNGEERAKGNILERFSAQQFPDLHSELNLSSLELGDSALYFCASSVSGVRGNTIYFGEGSWLTVV.

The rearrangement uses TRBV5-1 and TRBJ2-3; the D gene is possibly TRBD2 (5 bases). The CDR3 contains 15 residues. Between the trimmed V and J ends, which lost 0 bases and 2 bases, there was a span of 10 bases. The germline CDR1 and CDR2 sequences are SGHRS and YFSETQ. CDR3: CASSLGPGITDTQYF. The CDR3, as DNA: TGCGCCAGCAGCTTGGGGCCGGGGATCACAGATACGCAGTATTTT.

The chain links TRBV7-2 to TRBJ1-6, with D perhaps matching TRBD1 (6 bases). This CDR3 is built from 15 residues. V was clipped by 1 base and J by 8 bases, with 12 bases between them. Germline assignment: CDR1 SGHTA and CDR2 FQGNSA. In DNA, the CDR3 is TGTGCCAGCAGCTTAGGTTTAAACAGGGATTCACCCCTCCACTTT. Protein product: CASSLGLNRDSPLHF.

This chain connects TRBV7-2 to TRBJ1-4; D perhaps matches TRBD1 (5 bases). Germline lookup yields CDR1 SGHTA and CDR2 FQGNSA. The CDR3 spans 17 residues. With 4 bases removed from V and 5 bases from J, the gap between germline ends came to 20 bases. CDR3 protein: CASSSRPPGLVNEKLFF. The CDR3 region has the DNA TGTGCCAGCAGCTCGCGGCCGCCGGGACTCGTAAATGAAAAACTGTTTTTT.

The CDR3 sequence is CASGESLTEAFF. CDR3 DNA: TGTGCCAGCGGGGAGAGTCTCACTGAAGCTTTCTTT. This sequence joins TRBV7-2 and TRBJ1-1; D gene unclear. Germline CDR1 SGHTA, CDR2 FQGNSA. V was cut by 8 bases and J by 4 bases, with 11 bases left in between. The CDR3 has 12 amino acids.

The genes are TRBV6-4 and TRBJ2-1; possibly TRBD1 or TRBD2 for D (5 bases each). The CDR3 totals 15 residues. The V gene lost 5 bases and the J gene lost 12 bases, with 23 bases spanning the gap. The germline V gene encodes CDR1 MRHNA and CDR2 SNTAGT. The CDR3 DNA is TGTGCCAGCAGTCCCGGACAAGCGGAAACTGCGGGGCAGTTCTTC. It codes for CASSPGQAETAGQFF.

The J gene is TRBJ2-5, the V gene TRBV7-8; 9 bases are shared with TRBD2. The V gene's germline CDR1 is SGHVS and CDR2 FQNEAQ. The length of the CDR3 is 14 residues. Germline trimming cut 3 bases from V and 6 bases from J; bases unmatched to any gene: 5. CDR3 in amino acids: CASSFLAGEKTQYF. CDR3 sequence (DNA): TGTGCCAGCAGCTTTTTAGCGGGGGAGAAGACCCAGTACTTC.

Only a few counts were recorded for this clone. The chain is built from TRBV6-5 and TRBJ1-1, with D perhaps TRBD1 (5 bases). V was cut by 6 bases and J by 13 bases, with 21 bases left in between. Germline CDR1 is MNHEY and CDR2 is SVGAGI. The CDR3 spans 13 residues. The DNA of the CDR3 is TGTGCCAGCAGCTCCCCGGGACGAAGAAGTGATTTCTTT. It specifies CASSSPGRRSDFF.